These 7 T cell receptor beta chains share one sample of origin, sequenced in a study of early T cells in non-severe SARS-CoV-2 infection. TCRdb processed the 5' RACE reads anew with MiXCR; each CDR3 protein has one entry. Of some 52,000 distinct CDR3 sequences detected, around 8% appear once; the ten largest clones hold 9.4%. The sequenced material came from whole blood. The receptors stem from an adult who was a healthcare worker with PCR-confirmed SARS-CoV-2 infection or an uninfected control (not recorded which).

This rearrangement joins TRBV7-9 to TRBJ2-1; the D call may be TRBD1 or TRBD2 (6 bases each). The CDR3 is 13 amino acids. Deletions cut 7 bases from V and 7 bases from J, with 14 bases between. Germline CDR1 is SEHNR and CDR2 is FQNEAQ (reference sequence). In DNA, the CDR3 is TGTGCCAGCATCCGAGGGGGGTGGAATGAGCAGTTCTTC. As protein: CASIRGGWNEQFF.

This clonotype was detected only a few times. The gene calls are TRBV11-2 and TRBJ1-1; 9 positions match TRBD1. Losses at the gene ends were 5 bases for V and 6 bases for J; bases not matched to a gene: 1. Germline V gives CDR1 SGHAT, CDR2 FQNNGV. The CDR3 length is 12 residues. DNA for the CDR3: TGTGCCAGCAGCGGACAGGGGCCTGAAGCTTTCTTT. Its translation: CASSGQGPEAFF.

The chain carries TRBV28 and TRBJ2-5, with TRBD1 matching 8 bases. Germline loops: CDR1 MDHEN, CDR2 SYDVKM. The CDR3 is 14 amino acids. V lost 3 bases and J lost 3; bases outside the gene matches: 3. CDR3 DNA sequence: TGTGCCAGCAGTTTGGGACAGGCAAAAGAGACCCAGTACTTC. Amino acid sequence: CASSLGQAKETQYF.

V is TRBV6-5 and J is TRBJ1-1; D not resolved. The V gene's germline CDR1 is MNHEY and CDR2 SVGAGI. V was clipped by 4 bases and J by 8 bases, with 17 bases between them. The CDR3 contains 14 residues. CDR3: CASSSRWWGSEAFF. CDR3 DNA: TGTGCCAGCAGTTCCCGCTGGTGGGGATCCGAAGCTTTCTTT.

As for this clonotype: The junction differs from germline at one of its ends, possibly a read error. The genes are TRBV7-9 and TRBJ2-7; a possible D gene is TRBD2 (6 bases). The CDR3 runs 12 residues. From germline, CDR1 is SEHNR and CDR2 FQNEAQ (reference sequence). The CDR3 coding sequence is TGTGTCAGCTGGGACTCATCCTACGAGCAGTACTTC. Translated: CVSWDSSYEQYF.

This clonotype was recorded many times. The chain has TRBV28 and TRBJ1-2, with D possibly being TRBD1 (5 bases). This CDR3 has 13 residues. Trimming cost V 5 bases and J 7 bases, with 14 bases left between them. Germline lookup yields CDR1 MDHEN and CDR2 SYDVKM. The DNA for the CDR3 is TGTGCCAGCAGTCCGGTCAGGGCTAGTGGCTACACCTTC. Its translation: CASSPVRASGYTF.

V gene TRBV10-1 combines with J gene TRBJ2-3, with D possibly being TRBD1 (5 bases). V was trimmed by 0 bases and J by 5 bases, leaving 12 bases between them. The CDR3 consists of 15 residues. Germline V gene sequence: CDR1 WNHNN, CDR2 SYGVQD (reference sequence). CDR3 residues: CASSESTDPRDTQYF. CDR3 nucleotides: TGCGCCAGCAGTGAGTCGACAGATCCCCGAGATACGCAGTATTTT.